The 8 T cell receptor beta chains below all came from one sample that was sequenced in a study of cytomegalovirus exposure and HLA in healthy donors. The PCR ran on 60 Vbeta and 13 Jbeta primers. The repertoire was sequenced with immunoSEQ multiplex PCR; TCRdb's copy has only in-frame clones and lacks some. The data contain approximately 98,000 clones, approximately 72% of them singletons. The sample was PBMCs. The receptors derive from a man younger than 35 in good health and CMV-seropositive.

J is TRBJ1-1 and V is TRBV6-1; 10 nucleotides align to TRBD1. This CDR3 comprises 18 residues. The V gene end was trimmed by 2 bases and the J gene end by 4 bases; junction bases not matched to a gene: 13. Germline lookup yields CDR1 MNHNS and CDR2 SASEGT. The CDR3 region is CASSETRRMRTGGTEAFF. The CDR3 DNA is TGTGCCAGCAGTGAAACCCGTCGAATGAGGACAGGGGGCACTGAAGCTTTCTTT.

The chain has TRBV11-2 and TRBJ2-5; the match to TRBD1 covers 12 bases. Germline V gene sequence: CDR1 SGHAT, CDR2 FQNNGV. V lost 4 bases and J lost 4; bases outside the gene matches: 7. The CDR3 loop spans 16 amino acids. CDR3 nucleotide sequence: TGTGCCAGCAGCTCGGGACAGGGGGCGCTGGGAGAGACCCAGTACTTC. Amino acids: CASSSGQGALGETQYF.

This rearrangement joins TRBV28 to TRBJ1-1; D remains ambiguous. Germline V CDR1 and CDR2: MDHEN, SYDVKM. Trimming took off 6 bases at V and 5 bases at J, with 13 bases between the two ends. The CDR3 loop spans 13 amino acids. CDR3 DNA: TGTGCCAGCAGGGAGCGAGGTGGGACTGAAGCTTTCTTT. It encodes CASRERGGTEAFF.

The chain joins TRBV5-1 to TRBJ2-1, with D perhaps matching TRBD1 (6 bases). Germline loops: CDR1 SGHRS, CDR2 YFSETQ. The V end was cut by 0 bases, the J end by 3 bases, with 13 bases between. This CDR3 spans 16 amino acids. Here the CDR3 reads CASSLAGAGDYNEQFF. CDR3 sequence (DNA): TGCGCCAGCAGCTTGGCCGGGGCAGGGGACTACAATGAGCAGTTCTTC.

The chain joins TRBV4-2 to TRBJ1-6; a weak D match, TRBD1 (5 bases). Trimming cost V 4 bases and J 5 bases, with 15 bases left between them. The CDR3 runs 16 residues. The germline V gene encodes CDR1 LGHNA and CDR2 YNFKEQ. CDR3: CASSRGGGLDNSPLHF. DNA of the CDR3: TGTGCCAGCAGCCGGGGCGGGGGTCTAGATAATTCACCCCTCCACTTT.

The sample holds a few counts of this clone. The chain links TRBV28 to TRBJ1-1, with 8 bases that match TRBD1. Per the germline V gene, CDR1 is MDHEN and CDR2 is SYDVKM. Unmatched junction bases numbered 7, after V lost 3 bases and J lost 1 base. CDR3 size: 16 residues. CDR3 DNA sequence: TGTGCCAGCAGTTTCCGAAGGACAGGGCGGAACACTGAAGCTTTCTTT. Amino acids: CASSFRRTGRNTEAFF.

The chain recombines TRBV27 with TRBJ1-4; possibly TRBD1 for D (5 bases). Trimming removed 5 bases at V and 5 bases at J, with 18 bases between. Germline lookup yields CDR1 MNHEY and CDR2 SMNVEV (reference sequence). The CDR3 extends over 16 amino acids. CDR3 DNA sequence: TGTGCCAGCAGTAACATTGGACGGGGGACGAATGAAAAACTGTTTTTT. Translating gives CASSNIGRGTNEKLFF.

This chain uses TRBV4-1 with TRBJ2-5; 7 bases are shared with TRBD2. The germline V gene encodes CDR1 MGHRA and CDR2 YSYEKL. J lost 3 bases, V lost 1 base, and 8 bases had no gene match. This CDR3 region has 16 residues. The CDR3 bases are TGCGCCAGCAGCCAAGGGGCCAGCGGGGCTGAAGAGACCCAGTACTTC. Translating gives CASSQGASGAEETQYF.